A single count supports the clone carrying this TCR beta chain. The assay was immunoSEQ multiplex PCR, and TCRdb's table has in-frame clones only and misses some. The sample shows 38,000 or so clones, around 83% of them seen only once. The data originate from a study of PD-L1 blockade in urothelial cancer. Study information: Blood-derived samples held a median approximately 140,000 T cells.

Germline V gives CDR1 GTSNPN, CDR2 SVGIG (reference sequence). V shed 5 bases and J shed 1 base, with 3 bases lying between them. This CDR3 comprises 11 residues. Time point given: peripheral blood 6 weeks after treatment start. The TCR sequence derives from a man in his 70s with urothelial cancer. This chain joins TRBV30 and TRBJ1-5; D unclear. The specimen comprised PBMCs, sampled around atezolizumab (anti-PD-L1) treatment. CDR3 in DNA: TGTGCCTGGGGCAGCAATCAGCCCCAGCATTTT. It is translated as CAWGSNQPQHF.